This T cell receptor (beta chain) is drawn from a study of T cell responses to AZD1222 COVID-19 vaccine. The CDR3 totals 16 residues. Germline V gives CDR1 MNHEY, CDR2 SVGAGI. V gave up 0 bases and J gave up 2 bases; unmatched junction bases: 7. Data came from immunoSEQ multiplex PCR; TCRdb stores just in-frame clones and leaves some out. The sample holds roughly 160,000 clones, about 90% seen once. This clone showed up just once. Its antigen remains unidentified. Regarding the study as a whole: Per reports, nearly half of all spike-specific TCRs target regions that are unmutated in variants.

The origin of this receptor is an adult in good health. This specimen was peripheral blood, taken on day 0 of AZD1222 vaccination. The genes are TRBV6-5 and TRBJ2-7; 7 nucleotides match TRBD2. DNA of the CDR3: TGTGCCAGCAGTTACTCCAGCTCTAGCGGAACCTACGAGCAGTACTTC. Its protein product is CASSYSSSSGTYEQYF.